This TCR beta chain was profiled in a study of cytomegalovirus exposure and HLA in healthy donors. With respect to this clone: No antigen is known for it.

With 4 bases clipped from V and 3 bases from J, the junction kept 9 bases outside the gene matches. The germline gives CDR1 MNHEY, CDR2 SVGAGI. CDR3 length: 15 residues. Findings of the study overall: Reportedly, HLA-A and HLA-B alleles of most subjects were accurately predicted from TCR beta. In a later analysis, donors in an Asian-associated ancestry cluster reportedly had fewer N-insertions in productive TCRs than the cohort mean.

PCR primers comprised 60 Vbeta and 13 Jbeta primers. Here immunoSEQ multiplex PCR was the method, and the copy in TCRdb shows in-frame clones only, minus some. This table has a few hundred thousand clones, 60% to 80% appearing once. The TCR was taken from a man younger than 30 in good health and CMV-seronegative. The sequenced sample consisted of PBMCs. The chain has TRBV6-5 and TRBJ2-7, with 7 nucleotides matching TRBD1. CDR3 sequence reads: CASSSDDRAIYEQYF. CDR3 sequence (DNA): TGTGCCAGCAGTTCCGACGACAGGGCGATCTACGAGCAGTACTTC.